This record concerns one T cell receptor (beta chain) sequence. Its target is unknown. This record belongs to a study of CD8 T cells in Susac syndrome. Points from the study as a whole: The study recognized that the number of individuals in its TCR sequencing and HLA analysis was relatively small.

RNA in amounts of about 0.5 to 1 ug was reverse transcribed with random hexamers. Multiplex PCR with immunoSEQ amplified the TCR beta CDR3 across 54 Vbeta and 13 Jbeta. TCRdb re-called the immunoSEQ multiplex PCR reads with MiXCR, one entry per CDR3 protein. The table includes approximately 110,000 distinct CDR3 sequences, more than 90% detected once. This CDR3 has 14 residues. The germline V gene encodes CDR1 SQVTM and CDR2 ANQGSEA. The V end was cut by 6 bases, the J end by 8 bases, with 20 bases between. The authors carried out high-throughput sequencing of TCR beta. They applied it to CD8+ and CD4+ T cells obtained from blood.

The clonotype originates from a human donor in good health. The sequencing sample was made of CD4+ T cells from PBMCs. This chain joins TRBV29-1 and TRBJ2-1, with D unresolved. CDR3 amino acids: CSVSQPLVGDEQFF. DNA for the CDR3: TGCAGCGTGTCCCAACCCCTAGTTGGTGATGAGCAGTTCTTC.